These T cell receptor beta chains were read from a single sample in a study of blood T cells in healthy people across ages. One entry per CDR3 protein, called by TCRdb with MiXCR from the 5' RACE reads. In the table there are just over 1 million distinct CDR3 sequences, more than 40% of which are singletons. The material sequenced was blood. The receptors shown here come from a woman aged 55-70 years in good health. CDR3s include the opening cysteine and the closing phenylalanine or tryptophan. D genes are given only for firm matches.

J: TRBJ2-3
V: TRBV3-1
D: NA
length: 16
CDR3: CASSQGPGVRSDTQYF

J: TRBJ2-3
V: TRBV9
D: NA
length: 14
CDR3: CASSVADSRDTQYF

J: TRBJ2-1
V: TRBV7-2
D: NA
length: 15
CDR3: CASRTRTTFYNEQFF

J: TRBJ2-1
V: TRBV29-1
D: TRBD2
length: 14
CDR3: CSVESLAGVHEQFF

J: TRBJ2-3
V: TRBV9
D: NA
length: 15
CDR3: CASSVDPGRGDTQYF

J: TRBJ2-7
V: TRBV3-1
D: NA
length: 14
CDR3: CASSQGGIPYEQYF

J: TRBJ2-1
V: TRBV27
D: TRBD2
length: 12
CDR3: CASSLVGEGEFF

J: TRBJ2-7
V: TRBV6-5
D: TRBD1
length: 15
CDR3: CASSYYRGLSYEQYF

J: TRBJ2-5
V: TRBV27
D: NA
length: 14
CDR3: CASSLSGPRGAQYF

J: TRBJ2-7
V: TRBV11-2
D: NA
length: 12
CDR3: CASSFPFYEQYF

J: TRBJ1-2
V: TRBV7-2
D: NA
length: 12
CDR3: CASSLFDYGYTF

J: TRBJ2-5
V: TRBV29-1
D: NA
length: 14
CDR3: CSVEVIGQQETQYF

J: TRBJ2-5
V: TRBV2
D: NA
length: 15
CDR3: CASSEGPTYQETQYF

J: TRBJ2-5
V: TRBV9
D: NA
length: 15
CDR3: CASSVGRAVTETQYF

J: TRBJ2-1
V: TRBV19
D: TRBD2
length: 17
CDR3: CASSTGQRRECYNEQFF

J: TRBJ1-1
V: TRBV20-1
D: NA
length: 15
CDR3: CSARDSNRMNTEAFF

J: TRBJ1-1
V: TRBV14
D: NA
length: 14
CDR3: CASSQAGMNTEAFF

J: TRBJ2-3
V: TRBV5-1
D: NA
length: 13
CDR3: CASSSWVADTQYF

J: TRBJ2-3
V: TRBV20-1
D: TRBD2
length: 11
CDR3: CMAGGTDTQYF

J: TRBJ2-7
V: TRBV9
D: TRBD2
length: 14
CDR3: CASSVETSPYEQYF

J: TRBJ1-1
V: TRBV20-1
D: NA
length: 12
CDR3: CSASLVNTEAFF

J: TRBJ2-7
V: TRBV2
D: TRBD1
length: 11
CDR3: CARGQLSEQYF

J: NA
V: TRBV3-1
D: TRBD1
length: 15
CDR3: CASSQGQGNFETQYF

J: TRBJ1-2
V: TRBV20-1
D: NA
length: 12
CDR3: CSARAGVVGYTF

J: NA
V: TRBV20-1
D: TRBD2
length: 13
CDR3: CSVPTSGNNEQYF

J: TRBJ2-7
V: TRBV10-2
D: NA
length: 11
CDR3: CASSESGVSYF

J: TRBJ2-7
V: TRBV27
D: NA
length: 15
CDR3: CASRSYNGQIYEQYF

J: TRBJ2-3
V: TRBV11-2
D: TRBD2
length: 15
CDR3: CASSSRAGGIDTQYF

J: TRBJ1-5
V: TRBV10-2
D: NA
length: 13
CDR3: CASTSGLGQPQHF

J: TRBJ1-1
V: TRBV6-5
D: NA
length: 15
CDR3: CASSYSDPTGGEAFF

J: TRBJ1-1
V: TRBV7-2
D: NA
length: 16
CDR3: CASSPQGRGGWTEAFF

J: TRBJ2-7
V: TRBV7-9
D: NA
length: 12
CDR3: CANSLERGEQYF

J: TRBJ2-1
V: TRBV4-1
D: NA
length: 12
CDR3: CASSHPGYEQFF

J: TRBJ2-1
V: TRBV12-3/TRBV12-4
D: NA
length: 14
CDR3: CASSTPGSNNEQFF

J: NA
V: TRBV6-1
D: NA
length: 17
CDR3: CASDYRGTLSSYNEQYF

J: TRBJ2-1
V: TRBV9
D: TRBD2
length: 19
CDR3: CASSEGLAGAQVSYNEQFF

J: TRBJ2-2
V: TRBV14
D: NA
length: 14
CDR3: CASSRTVGTGELFF